The T cell receptor (beta chain) described here comes from a study of OX40 agonist ivuxolimab in advanced cancers. Whole-study context: Administration of intravenous ivuxolimab to patients occurred every 2 weeks at 0.01 to 10 mg/kg. Among those enrolled, mean age was about 60 years (range about 23 to 85) and approximately 80% were male. Overall study results and limits: Nonresponders, in some cases, also had low normalized T-cell clonal expansion. Antigen targets of the expanded peripheral T cells went undetermined.

Notes on this clone: No antigen is known for it.

Per the germline V gene, CDR1 is MGHRA and CDR2 is YSYEKL. This CDR3 is built from 14 residues. Trimming cost V 2 bases and J 1 base, with 6 bases left between them. Repertoires were generated with immunoSEQ multiplex PCR, while TCRdb's copy carries only in-frame clones and drops some. The sample holds about 33,000 clones, 65% to 85% seen once. This TCR came from an adult with an advanced solid tumor such as melanoma, head and neck, liver or kidney cancer. This sequence joins TRBV4-1 and TRBJ2-1; D gene ambiguous. The material sequenced was CD4+ or CD8+ T cells sorted from blood, taken in a trial of the OX40 agonist ivuxolimab. Here the CDR3 reads CASSQQASYNEQFF. The CDR3 nucleotides are TGCGCCAGCAGCCAACAGGCATCCTACAATGAGCAGTTCTTC.